This T cell receptor (beta chain) emerged from a study of blood T cell repertoires in COVID-19. Study-level information: Samples taken during acute and convalescent COVID-19 were collected in the United States, Italy and Spain. The analysed material was cDNA or gDNA that came from T cells, B-cell-depleted T cells, or PBMCs.

Per the study methods: Nucleated cell number was recorded as an estimate derived from reference gene primer amplification. This table comes from immunoSEQ multiplex PCR, and its TCRdb copy is limited to in-frame clones, with some not included. V and J calls and clone size come straight from that table; D and trimming were deduced from the DNA. This table has 100,000 to 150,000 clones, around 83% appearing once. Trimming pared 3 bases from V and 5 bases from J, leaving 16 bases between. Germline V gene lookup returns CDR1 MRHNA and CDR2 SNTAGT. The CDR3 contains 15 residues. The rearrangement links TRBV6-4 to TRBJ1-2; D is perhaps TRBD1 (5 bases). The receptor comes from a man aged 55 to 70 with acute or convalescent COVID-19. Sequencing was performed on peripheral blood. The CDR3 reads CASSDKAGKGYGYTF. DNA of the CDR3: TGTGCCAGCAGTGATAAGGCAGGGAAAGGATATGGCTACACCTTC.